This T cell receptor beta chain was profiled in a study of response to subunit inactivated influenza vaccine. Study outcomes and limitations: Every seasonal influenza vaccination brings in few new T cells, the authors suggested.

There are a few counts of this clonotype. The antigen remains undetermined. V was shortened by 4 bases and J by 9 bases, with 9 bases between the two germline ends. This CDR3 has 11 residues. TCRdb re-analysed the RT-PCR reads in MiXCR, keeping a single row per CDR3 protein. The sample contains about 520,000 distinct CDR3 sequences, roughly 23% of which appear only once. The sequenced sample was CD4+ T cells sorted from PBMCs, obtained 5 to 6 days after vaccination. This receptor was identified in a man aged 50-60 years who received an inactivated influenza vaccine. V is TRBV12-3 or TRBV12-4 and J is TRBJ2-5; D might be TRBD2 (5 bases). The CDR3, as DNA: TGTGCCAGCAGTTCCCGGGGAGCCCAGTACTTC. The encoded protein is CASSSRGAQYF.